This T cell receptor (beta chain) is from a study of regulatory T cells in long-lasting Graves disease. Time point: newly diagnosed GD, antithyroid drugs for less than 3 months. There was RNA extracted from PBMCs, and the TCR library was made from it. Germline V CDR1 and CDR2: SGHDN, FVKESK. CDR3 length: 19 residues. With V trimmed by 4 bases and J by 1 base, 10 bases remained unmatched. Study findings and constraints: Because few samples were included, accuracy may have been lower. Patients with persistent disease showed a bias toward TRBV28, TRBJ1-2 and TRBJ2-5.

Turning to this clonotype: Antigen: not known.

CDR3 regions were amplified by Arm-PCR using iRepertoire HTBI primers to build TCR beta libraries. TCRdb reprocessed the multiplex PCR reads with MiXCR, giving one entry per CDR3 protein. The sample shows 350,000 to 450,000 distinct CDR3 sequences, more than 13% of them seen only once. This same sample was also part of a study on T cells in Graves' hyperthyroidism and ophthalmopathy. That report notes: The HTBI set primed first-round TCR CDR3 RT-PCR.

The chain combines TRBV14 with TRBJ2-6; 10 bases map to TRBD1. This sample comprised peripheral blood mononuclear cells (PBMCs), obtained at new diagnosis, from a patient treated with antithyroid drugs. This clonotype originated in a woman in her 30s with Graves disease. This CDR3 is CASSPRTGGTNSGANVLTF. Here the CDR3 DNA reads TGTGCCAGCAGCCCAAGGACAGGGGGTACAAATTCTGGGGCCAACGTCCTGACTTTC.